Included here is one T cell receptor (beta chain) sequence, with context. The antigen remains unidentified. Libraries were prepared by immunoSEQ multiplex PCR; TCRdb keeps only in-frame clonotypes and omits some of them. The sample lists 22,000 or so clones; roughly four fifths were seen once. Viral peptide pool expansion of antigen-specific CD4+ T cells preceded sequencing in the ViraFEST assay. Following a roughly 9-day culture, CD4+ T cells were purified. Each participant was given two doses of one vaccine (BNT162b2 or mRNA-1273). None of the vaccinated had previously contracted SARS-CoV-2, and their nucleocapsid antibodies tested negative. Replacing half the medium with IL-2 medium was done on days 3 and 7. The sample is drawn from a study of vaccination effects on CD4 cells after COVID-19. Across the whole study: Post-vaccine sampling took place a median of 72 days after the second dose. Overall study findings and caveats: No early post-infection timepoints were available in the study, which also included few convalescent patients.

Germline V gene data show CDR1 as MNHNS and CDR2 as SASEGT. The CDR3 has 11 amino acids. The V end lost 0 bases, the J end lost 4 bases, and 1 base lay between the germline ends. This TCR derives from a human donor who received a COVID-19 vaccine. The gene calls are TRBV6-1 and TRBJ2-7; no clear D gene. Sequenced material: CD4+ T cells from PBMCs cultured with HCoV-229E spike peptides, taken after COVID-19 vaccination. The CDR3 region is CASSEAYEQYF. The CDR3 DNA reads as TGTGCCAGCAGTGAAGCGTACGAGCAGTACTTC.